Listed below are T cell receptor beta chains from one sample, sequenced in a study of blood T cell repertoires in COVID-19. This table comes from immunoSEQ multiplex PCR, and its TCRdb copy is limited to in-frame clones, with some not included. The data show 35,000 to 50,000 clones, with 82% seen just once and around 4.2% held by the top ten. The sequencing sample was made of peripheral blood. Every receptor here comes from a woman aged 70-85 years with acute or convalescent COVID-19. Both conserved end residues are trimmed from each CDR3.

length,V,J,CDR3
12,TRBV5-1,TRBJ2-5,ASSAGTTRETQY
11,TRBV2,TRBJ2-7,ASGTGKKHEQY
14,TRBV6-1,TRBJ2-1,ASSESGGRVKYEQF
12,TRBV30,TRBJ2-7,AWNRDRASNEQY
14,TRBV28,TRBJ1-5,ASSFDRGYSNQPQH
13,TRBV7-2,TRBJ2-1,ASRLAGGNYNEQF
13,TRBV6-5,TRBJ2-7,ASSYSRGQAYEQY
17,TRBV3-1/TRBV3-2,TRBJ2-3,ASSQEVALAGGPRDTQY
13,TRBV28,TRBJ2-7,ASRSPGTGGYEQY
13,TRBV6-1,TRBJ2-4,ASSEALGVKNIQY
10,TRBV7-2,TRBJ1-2,ASSFPGTQST
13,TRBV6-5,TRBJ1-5,ASILQGMANQPQH
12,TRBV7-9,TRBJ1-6,ASSLGGIVAPLH
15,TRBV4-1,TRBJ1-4,ASSQPTRGLVNEKLF
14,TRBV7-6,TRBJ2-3,ASSLVRSGSTDTQY
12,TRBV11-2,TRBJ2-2,ASSFGGFTGELF
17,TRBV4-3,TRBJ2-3,ASSQDRSPGTRFTDTQY
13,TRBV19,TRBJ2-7,ASSLRPGKPYEQY
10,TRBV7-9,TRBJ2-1,ASSSTSGEQF
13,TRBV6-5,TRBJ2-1,ASSNGLIPYNEQF
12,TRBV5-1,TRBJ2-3,ASTSGQVTDTQY
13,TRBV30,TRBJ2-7,AWSRGAGGIYEQY
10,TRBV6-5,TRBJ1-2,ASGQGAGGYT
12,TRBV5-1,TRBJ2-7,ASSGGGAGYEQY
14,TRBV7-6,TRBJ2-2,AVSGLAGLNTGELF
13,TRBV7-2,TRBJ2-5,ASSVGTGRQETQY
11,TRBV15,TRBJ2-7,ATSRDVRGEQY
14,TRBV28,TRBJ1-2,ASSGGKTGWTYGYT
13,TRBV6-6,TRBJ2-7,ASAEAQIFPYEQY
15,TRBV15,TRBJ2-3,ATSRDLPSGIQDTQY
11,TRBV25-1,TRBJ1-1,ASSDGENTEAF
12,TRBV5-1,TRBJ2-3,ASSPTGGLNTQY
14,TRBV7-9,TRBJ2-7,ASSKQGALNSYEQY
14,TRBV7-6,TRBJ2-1,ASSSRIAGGNNEQF
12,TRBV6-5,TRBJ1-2,ASSSQGLPLGYT
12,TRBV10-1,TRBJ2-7,ASSDPSEFSEQY
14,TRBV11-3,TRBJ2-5,ASSLHAGQGEETQY
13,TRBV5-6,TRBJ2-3,ASSLQGLYTDTQY
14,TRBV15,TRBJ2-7,ATSRDRRDLYYEQY
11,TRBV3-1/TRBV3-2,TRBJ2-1,ASSQAEGGEQF
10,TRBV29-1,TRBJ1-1,SVSGGGTEAF
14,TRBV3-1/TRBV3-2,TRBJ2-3,ASSLQDRASTDTQY
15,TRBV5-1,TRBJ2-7,ASSLAGGIVRPYEQY
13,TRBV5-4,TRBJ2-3,ASSSFSGSTDTQY
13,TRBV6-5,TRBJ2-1,ASTVTSGTLDEQF
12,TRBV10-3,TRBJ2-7,AISTTGGSEEQY